In its sample, the clone carrying this T cell receptor (beta chain) was seen a few times. This sample stems from a study of T cell changes during pregnancy in multiple sclerosis. Per germline, CDR1 SGHVS and CDR2 FQNEAQ. V shed 2 bases and J shed 6 bases, with 4 bases lying between them. The CDR3 consists of 11 residues. Clones were read by immunoSEQ multiplex PCR, and TCRdb kept only the in-frame ones, dropping some. The table lists 90,000 to 120,000 clones, approximately 94% of them singletons, with roughly 1.2% in the top ten. V usage is TRBV7-8 and J usage is TRBJ1-1, with D hard to call. The specimen comprised peripheral blood, sampled in the second trimester of pregnancy. This receptor was obtained from a female donor with multiple sclerosis, enrolled in a pregnancy study. The CDR3 loop is CASSLLSEAFF. For the CDR3, the DNA is TGTGCCAGCAGCTTACTCTCTGAAGCTTTCTTT.